A selection of T cell receptor beta chains follows, all from one sample in a study of shared clonotypes between healthy human individuals. TCRdb keeps only in-frame clones here, not all; method: immunoSEQ multiplex PCR. The table includes about 2.4 million clones, 90% to 95% detected once. Source material: naive CD4+ T cells from PBMCs. These receptors came from a man between 18 and 35 years old in good health. Some clones in this sample may be carry-over from other donors' samples. Each CDR3 is given with its conserved first and last residue. The D gene is left open where the match is weak. Only some rows state a clone size, as once, few, many or a class for expanded clones.

d_call j_call v_call clone_size cdr3_length cdr3_nt cdr3_aa
TRBD2 TRBJ2-1 TRBV30 - 16 TGTGCCTGGAGTCAACGAATTGCGGGAGGGCCCCGTGAGCAGTTCTTC CAWSQRIAGGPREQFF
- TRBJ1-4 TRBV10-3 - 16 TGTGCCATCAGTGAGTCTCTCGGAACAACTAATGAAAAACTGTTTTTT CAISESLGTTNEKLFF
TRBD2 TRBJ2-7 TRBV18 - 14 TGTGCCAGCTCGCGACTAGCGTATCCCTACGAGCAGTACTTC CASSRLAYPYEQYF
- TRBJ2-3 TRBV7-2 - 13 TGTGCCAGCAGCTTAGGGCGGGGAGATACGCAGTATTTT CASSLGRGDTQYF
TRBD1 TRBJ2-7 TRBV19 - 15 TGTGCCAGTAGTGCTACCGGGACAGGACCCTACGAGCAGTACTTC CASSATGTGPYEQYF
- TRBJ1-2 TRBV6-1 - 16 TGTGCCAGCAGTGAGTTGCAGGGAGCGAGTGACTATGGCTACACCTTC CASSELQGASDYGYTF
- TRBJ1-2 TRBV6-1 - 15 TGTGCCAGCAGTGAAGGGGGCAGGGGCAGCTATGGCTACACCTTC CASSEGGRGSYGYTF
TRBD1 TRBJ1-1 TRBV29-1 - 13 TGCAGCGCCAAAGGACAGGGGAACACTGAAGCTTTCTTT CSAKGQGNTEAFF
- TRBJ2-5 TRBV5-4 - 13 TGTGCCAGCACCCCAGGCGGTCAAGAGACCCAGTACTTC CASTPGGQETQYF
- TRBJ1-1 TRBV6-6 - 14 TGTGCCAGCAGTTCCGCCGACAGGCCGCTTGAAGCTTTCTTT CASSSADRPLEAFF
- TRBJ2-2 TRBV5-8 - 14 TGTGCCAGCAGCTTGATCAAGGGCACCGGGGAGCTGTTTTTT CASSLIKGTGELFF
TRBD1 TRBJ2-1 TRBV11-3 once 19 TGTGCCAGCAGCTCAGGCCAGGACAGGGGCAATAGTTTAGCCAATGAGCAGTTCTTC CASSSGQDRGNSLANEQFF
TRBD2 TRBJ2-5 TRBV2 - 16 TGTGCCAGCGAGTCCGCTAGCGGGAAATCCGGAGAGACCCAGTACTTC CASESASGKSGETQYF
- TRBJ1-1 TRBV6-5 once 15 TGTGCCAGCAGTTACTGGGGGAATAGGAACACTGAAGCTTTCTTT CASSYWGNRNTEAFF
- TRBJ2-6 TRBV7-9 - 15 TGTGCCAGCAGCTTTTTTGCCACTGGGGCCAACGTCCTGACTTTC CASSFFATGANVLTF
- TRBJ2-7 TRBV28 once 15 TGTGCCAGCAGTTTATTAGTACTAGCCATCGACGAGCAGTACTTC CASSLLVLAIDEQYF
- TRBJ2-1 TRBV11-3 once 12 TGTGCCAGCAGCTGGCCCGGTCAAAGGCAGTTCTTC CASSWPGQRQFF
- TRBJ1-6 TRBV6-5 - 15 TGTGCCAGCAGAGCCACGCAGGGGTGGAATTCACCCCTCCACTTT CASRATQGWNSPLHF
TRBD1 TRBJ1-5 TRBV2 - 14 TGTGCCAGCAGTCCCCGGACAGGGAATCAGCCCCAGCATTTT CASSPRTGNQPQHF
- TRBJ1-1 TRBV7-9 - 17 TGTGCCAGCAGCCATCTCCCTTGGGGGGGCGGAGGCACTGAAGCTTTCTTT CASSHLPWGGGGTEAFF
- TRBJ1-5 TRBV28 - 14 TGTGCCAGCAGTTTGTCGGGCGGCAATCAGCCCCAGCATTTT CASSLSGGNQPQHF
TRBD1 TRBJ2-4 TRBV27 - 15 TGTGCCAGCAGTCCCATGACAGGGGGAAAAAACATTCAGTACTTC CASSPMTGGKNIQYF
- TRBJ2-2 TRBV14 - 14 TGTGCCAGCAGCCAAGTCGATCGGTGGCGGGAGCTGTTTTTT CASSQVDRWRELFF
TRBD2 TRBJ2-3 TRBV14 - 17 TGTGCCAGCAGCCAGAGAGGGACTAGCGGGAGCACAGATACGCAGTATTTT CASSQRGTSGSTDTQYF